The rows below give T cell receptor beta chains drawn from one sample of a study of cytotoxic CD8 clonotypes in ibrutinib-treated CLL. Sequencing used immunoSEQ multiplex PCR; TCRdb keeps in-frame clones, though not all of them. The data contain about 300,000 clones, 67% of them seen just once; the ten biggest clones take up approximately 6%. Sequencing was performed on PBMCs, taken after 36 months of ibrutinib treatment. These receptors originate from a human donor with chronic lymphocytic leukemia. Both conserved end residues are part of each CDR3. D genes are given only for firm matches. Clone size is given for some rows only: seen once, a few or many times, or a class if the clone is expanded.

d_gene	v_gene	abundance	j_gene	CDR3nt	CDR3aa
.	TRBV13	.	TRBJ2-7	TGTGCCAGCAGCTTAGCCGGGGGAGCGGCCTACGAGCAGTACTTC	CASSLAGGAAYEQYF
.	TRBV29-1	.	TRBJ2-5	TGCAGCGTTGAAGATGCCAGATTGGAGGCCCAGTACTTC	CSVEDARLEAQYF
.	TRBV15	.	TRBJ2-3	TGTGCCACCAGCAGAGGTGAAGTTAGCACCGATACGCAGTATTTT	CATSRGEVSTDTQYF
TRBD2	TRBV6-6	.	TRBJ2-3	TGTGCCAGCAGACCCGGGACTAGTACAGATACGCAGTATTTT	CASRPGTSTDTQYF
TRBD2	TRBV29-1	.	TRBJ2-3	TGCAGCGCCTTAGCGGGCCTACACACAGATACGCAGTATTTT	CSALAGLHTDTQYF
.	TRBV2	.	TRBJ1-5	TGTGCCAGTGGACTGAACAATCAGCCCCAGCATTTT	CASGLNNQPQHF
.	TRBV6-5	once	TRBJ1-5	TGTGCCAGCAGCCCACATGGCAATCAGCCCCAGCATTTT	CASSPHGNQPQHF
.	TRBV5-6	.	TRBJ2-7	TGTGCCAGCAGCTCCTTTGACAGGTATCCCTACGAGCAGTACTTC	CASSSFDRYPYEQYF
.	TRBV6-1	.	TRBJ2-3	TGTGCCAGCCAGGCCCCATTTACAGATACGCAGTATTTT	CASQAPFTDTQYF
TRBD2	TRBV6-4	.	TRBJ2-1	TGTGCCAGCAGTGCCGAAGGGACTAGTTCAGTTGAGCAGTTCTTC	CASSAEGTSSVEQFF
.	TRBV7-9	few	TRBJ2-7	TGTGCCAGCAGCTCACCCCGTCGACCGGTCGAGCAGTACTTC	CASSSPRRPVEQYF
.	TRBV27	.	TRBJ2-1	TGTGCCAGCAGTTCCACCCTCCCGGAGCAGTTCTTC	CASSSTLPEQFF
.	TRBV6-1	few	TRBJ2-5	TGTGCCAGCATGCACTCCGGGGGAGCCCAAGAGACCCAGTACTTC	CASMHSGGAQETQYF
TRBD1	TRBV2	.	TRBJ2-5	TGTGCCAGCAGTGGTCGCGATATGGGACAGGGGAGGGAGACCCAGTACTTC	CASSGRDMGQGRETQYF
TRBD2	TRBV29-1	.	TRBJ2-7	TGCAGCGTTGAAGTGGGCGGGAGGGCCTACGAGCAGTACTTC	CSVEVGGRAYEQYF
.	TRBV5-1	.	TRBJ2-7	TGCGCCAGCAGCCAACAGGGACTTGGCTACGAGCAGTACTTC	CASSQQGLGYEQYF